These T cell receptor beta chains were read from a single sample in a study of blood T cell repertoires in COVID-19. The method was immunoSEQ multiplex PCR; TCRdb's version includes in-frame clones alone and lacks a portion of them. The sample records some 190,000 clones, over 75% being singletons. The material sequenced was PBMCs or T cells enriched from blood (not recorded which). The receptor source for this set is a man aged 25-45 years with acute COVID-19. Each CDR3 is given without its conserved first and last residue. Not every row has a clone size; where given, it reads once, few, many or a size class.

cdr3_aa	v_call	j_call	clone_size
ASSWTQGAGEKLF	TRBV5-1	TRBJ1-4	.
ASSQGGAQPQH	TRBV25-1	TRBJ1-5	.
ASSIGRGNEQF	TRBV19	TRBJ2-1	.
ASSSGDQPQH	TRBV28	TRBJ1-5	few
ASSNRGLGTDTQY	TRBV6-4	TRBJ2-3	.
ASSYLGGVDQPQH	TRBV6-5	TRBJ1-5	.
ASRDRGTGELF	TRBV28	TRBJ2-2	.
ASSLALSELQGTRRNTQY	TRBV7-2	TRBJ2-3	once
ASSKGDRRKTEAF	TRBV3-1/TRBV3-2	TRBJ1-1	few
ASSNPMGHNEKLF	TRBV7-2	TRBJ1-4	.
ASSPRTSGGLTYNEQF	TRBV7-3	TRBJ2-1	once
ATSRQGGETQY	TRBV15	TRBJ2-5	.
ASSGGRSSYNEQF	TRBV9	TRBJ2-1	.
ASSLGWTGGNIQY	TRBV7-9	TRBJ2-4	.
ASSSWGSGGAETQY	TRBV6-6	TRBJ2-5	.
ASSVDGTEYNEQF	TRBV28	TRBJ2-1	.